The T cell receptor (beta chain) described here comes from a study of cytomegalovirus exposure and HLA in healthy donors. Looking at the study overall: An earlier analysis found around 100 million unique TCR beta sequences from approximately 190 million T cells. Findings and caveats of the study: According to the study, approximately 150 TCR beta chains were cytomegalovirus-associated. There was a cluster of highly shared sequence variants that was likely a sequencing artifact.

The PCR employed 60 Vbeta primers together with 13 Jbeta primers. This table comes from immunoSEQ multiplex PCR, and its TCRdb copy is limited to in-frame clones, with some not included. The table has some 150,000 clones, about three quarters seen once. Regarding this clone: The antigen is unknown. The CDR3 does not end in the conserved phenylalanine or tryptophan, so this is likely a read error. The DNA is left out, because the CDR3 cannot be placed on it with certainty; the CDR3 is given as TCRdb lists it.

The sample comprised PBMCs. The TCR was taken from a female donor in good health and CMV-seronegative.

CDR3 amino acids: CASSPGLVLFS. The chain uses TRBV7-9 and TRBJ2-7; TRBD2 was called by the table and not checked on the DNA. Germline V gene sequence: CDR1 SEHNR, CDR2 FQNEAQ (reference sequence). The CDR3 sequence runs 11 residues, both termini included.